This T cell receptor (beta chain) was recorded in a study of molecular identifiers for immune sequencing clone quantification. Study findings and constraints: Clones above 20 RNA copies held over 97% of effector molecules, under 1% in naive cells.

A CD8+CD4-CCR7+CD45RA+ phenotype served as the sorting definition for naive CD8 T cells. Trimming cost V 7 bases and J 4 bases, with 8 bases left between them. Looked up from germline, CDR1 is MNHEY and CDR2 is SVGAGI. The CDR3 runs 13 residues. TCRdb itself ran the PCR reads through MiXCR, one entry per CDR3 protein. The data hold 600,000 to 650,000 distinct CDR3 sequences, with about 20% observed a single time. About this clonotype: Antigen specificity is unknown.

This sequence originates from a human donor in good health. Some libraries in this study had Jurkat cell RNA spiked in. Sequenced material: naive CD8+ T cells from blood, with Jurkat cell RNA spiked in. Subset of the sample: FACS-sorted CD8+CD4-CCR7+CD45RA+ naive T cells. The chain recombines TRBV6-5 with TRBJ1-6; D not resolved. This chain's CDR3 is CASTTGYNSPLHF. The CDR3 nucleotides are TGTGCCAGCACGACGGGTTATAATTCACCCCTCCACTTT.